This T cell receptor (beta chain) appears in the sequencing data of a study of identical twins. Study observations and caveats: Carriage of fewer insertions was seen in abundant cord blood beta clonotypes, whereas memory repertoires showed none. Modelling approaches yielded underestimates of out-of-frame TCR alpha sharing between monozygotic twins.

This clonotype showed up many times. Its cognate antigen is unknown. Template switching introduced a universal primer site, and the cDNA bore unique molecular identifiers. TCRdb independently ran MiXCR on the 5' RACE reads; one entry per CDR3 protein. The sample lists 1,800,000 or so distinct CDR3 sequences, more than 30% occurring once. CDR3 length: 14 amino acids. Trimming took off 5 bases at V and 4 bases at J, with 12 bases between the two ends. CDR1 is ENHRY, CDR2 SYGVKD, per germline. The clonotype comes from a newborn girl in good health. The chain carries TRBV10-3 and TRBJ2-4; D is unclear. Sequencing was carried out using cord blood. CDR3 protein: CAISSFRLKNIQYF. The CDR3 coding sequence is TGTGCCATCAGTTCCTTCCGACTGAAAAACATTCAGTACTTC.